A selection of T cell receptor beta chains follows, all from one sample in a study of T-cell memory formation after mild COVID-19. From the 5' RACE reads, TCRdb called clonotypes with MiXCR, one entry per CDR3 protein. The top ten hold around 3.3% of the sample, which has around 200,000 distinct CDR3 sequences, more than 9% seen once. The sample consisted of PBMCs or a T cell subset sorted from them (not recorded which). These receptors were collected from a man aged 18 to 29 who had mild COVID-19 (a few samples of this study predate the infection). Cell type and time point are not known. CDR3s include the opening cysteine and the closing phenylalanine or tryptophan. Each record gives: J gene, D gene, V gene, CDR3 length, clone size, CDR3 DNA, CDR3 protein. A D gene is named only where the DNA matches it firmly. Some rows have no size entry. The others give once, few or many, or a class for an expanded clone.

TRBJ2-2,.,TRBV7-8,16,.,TGTGCCAGCAGTTCACGAGACAGGCTTAACACCGGGGAGCTGTTTTTT,CASSSRDRLNTGELFF
TRBJ1-2,.,TRBV12-3/TRBV12-4,15,.,TGTGCCAGCAGCCCCACATGGGGAAAGGACTATGGCTACACCTTC,CASSPTWGKDYGYTF
TRBJ1-1,.,TRBV18,13,few,TGTGCCAGCTCACCTCAGGACGGGGACGTAGCTTTCTTT,CASSPQDGDVAFF
TRBJ1-2,.,TRBV4-3,16,.,TGCGCCAGCAGCCAAGCAACGAGCAGGGCCAGCTATGGCTACACCTTC,CASSQATSRASYGYTF
TRBJ2-3,.,TRBV7-8,14,.,TGTGCCAGCAGCATCTCTAGAATTGTCGATACGCAGTATTTT,CASSISRIVDTQYF
TRBJ1-6,.,TRBV2,13,.,TGTGCCAGCAGGGTCCTAAGCAATTCACCCCTCCACTTT,CASRVLSNSPLHF
TRBJ2-2,.,TRBV7-3,15,few,TGTGCCAGCAGCCCCCACGGGGCGCCCACCGGGGAGCTGTTTTTT,CASSPHGAPTGELFF
TRBJ2-7,TRBD1,TRBV4-2,14,.,TGTGCCAGCAGCCAGGATGACAGGGTCTACGAGCAGTACTTC,CASSQDDRVYEQYF
TRBJ2-1,TRBD1,TRBV4-3,16,.,TGCGCCAGCAGCCAGGGACCGGGACAGGAATACAATGAGCAGTTCTTC,CASSQGPGQEYNEQFF
TRBJ1-2,TRBD1,TRBV5-4,16,.,TGTGCCAGCAGCTTGGGACAGGGGAGTTCTAACTATGGCTACACCTTC,CASSLGQGSSNYGYTF
TRBJ2-3,.,TRBV20-1,13,many,TGCAGTGCAAACGGGGGCGGGCCAGATACGCAGTATTTT,CSANGGGPDTQYF
TRBJ2-3,.,TRBV4-1,15,.,TGCGCCAGCAGCAGGGTTCCCTCTAGCACAGATACGCAGTATTTT,CASSRVPSSTDTQYF
TRBJ2-1,.,TRBV18,14,.,TGTGCCAGCTCACCACCCCCGGGGTACAATGAGCAGTTCTTC,CASSPPPGYNEQFF
TRBJ1-6,TRBD1,TRBV6-6,15,few,TGTGCCAGCAGTTACAGGACAGGCGGTAATTCACCCCTCCACTTT,CASSYRTGGNSPLHF
TRBJ2-3,.,TRBV20-1,10,.,TGCAGTGCTGACACAGATACGCAGTATTTT,CSADTDTQYF
TRBJ1-6,TRBD1,TRBV7-9,14,few,TGTGCCAGCAGAGGACAGGGCGGGGTTTCACCCCTCCACTTT,CASRGQGGVSPLHF
TRBJ2-2,.,TRBV7-2,15,.,TGTGCCAGCAGGGGTGGGACTCTTAACACCGGGGAGCTGTTTTTT,CASRGGTLNTGELFF
TRBJ1-5,.,TRBV7-2,13,many,TGTGCCAGCAGCTTAGAAGAAATCATGCCCCAGCATTTT,CASSLEEIMPQHF
TRBJ2-6,.,TRBV20-1,15,many,TGCAGTGCTGATGGAGGCTTCTCTGGGGCCAACGTCCTGACTTTC,CSADGGFSGANVLTF
TRBJ2-2,TRBD2,TRBV20-1,15,few,TGCAGTGCTCGCCGGGGGGGGGCAGGCGCCGGGGAGCTGTTTTTT,CSARRGGAGAGELFF
TRBJ1-1,TRBD1,TRBV7-2,16,few,TGTGCCAGCAGCCCCGGGACAGGGCGGGATGGTACTGAAGCTTTCTTT,CASSPGTGRDGTEAFF
TRBJ2-3,.,TRBV5-1,14,.,TGCGCCAGCAGCTCACAGGTGGCGGGAGATACGCAGTATTTT,CASSSQVAGDTQYF
TRBJ2-3,.,TRBV5-5,16,.,TGTGCCAGCAGCCCCCTGACGGGAGCCCCCACAGATACGCAGTATTTT,CASSPLTGAPTDTQYF
TRBJ1-4,.,TRBV20-1,13,.,TGCAGTGCTCTGAGGCAAGCCAGTGAAAAACTGTTTTTT,CSALRQASEKLFF
TRBJ2-3,.,TRBV5-1,12,many,TGCGCCAGCAGTCTGGACAGCGGTACGCAGTATTTT,CASSLDSGTQYF
TRBJ2-7,.,TRBV7-2,15,few,TGTGCCAGCAGCTTAGGGGCAGGACTTTCCTACGAGCAGTACTTC,CASSLGAGLSYEQYF
TRBJ2-7,.,TRBV20-1,12,.,TGCAGTGCTAGGATCTCGATTTACGAGCAGTACTTC,CSARISIYEQYF
TRBJ2-5,.,TRBV5-1,15,.,TGCGCCAGCAGCTTGCGTCCTAACAACCAAGAGACCCAGTACTTC,CASSLRPNNQETQYF
TRBJ1-2,.,TRBV3-1,14,.,TGTGCCAGCAGCCAACTCTACATTGGGGAGGGCTACACCTTC,CASSQLYIGEGYTF
TRBJ2-5,.,TRBV9,14,few,TGTGCCAGCAGCGTAGCTAACAGTCAAGAGACCCAGTACTTC,CASSVANSQETQYF
TRBJ2-1,TRBD2,TRBV20-1,14,.,TGCAGTGCTCCACTGAGCGGGGGAGACAATGAGCAGTTCTTC,CSAPLSGGDNEQFF
TRBJ1-1,.,TRBV7-3,14,.,TGTGCCAGCAGCCTGACAGCGTCGAACACTGAAGCTTTCTTT,CASSLTASNTEAFF
TRBJ1-5,.,TRBV7-9,14,few,TGTGCCAGCAGCGGCGGGAGTGGGGAACAGCCCCAGCATTTT,CASSGGSGEQPQHF
TRBJ1-6,.,TRBV9,13,few,TGTGCCAGCAGCCGGACAGACTACTCACCCCTCCACTTT,CASSRTDYSPLHF
TRBJ2-5,TRBD2,TRBV27,15,.,TGTGCCAGCAGTCCCGTACTAGCGGGGGTTGAGACCCAGTACTTC,CASSPVLAGVETQYF
TRBJ2-1,TRBD1,TRBV18,14,.,TGTGCCAGCTTCGCAGGGGGCTCCTACAATGAGCAGTTCTTC,CASFAGGSYNEQFF
TRBJ1-1,TRBD1,TRBV18,16,few,TGTGCCAGCTCACCAGTCCCCGACAGGGAGAACACTGAAGCTTTCTTT,CASSPVPDRENTEAFF
TRBJ2-1,TRBD2,TRBV23-1,17,many,TGCGCCAGCAGTCAACCGCTGGCGGGGGGTTCCTACAATGAGCAGTTCTTC,CASSQPLAGGSYNEQFF
TRBJ2-7,.,TRBV20-1,13,few,TGCAGTGCATGGGATTTCCGGACTGGCGAGCAGTACTTC,CSAWDFRTGEQYF
TRBJ1-2,.,TRBV4-2,15,many,TGTGCCAGCAGCCAAGATAAAGGTGCGGGAAGGGGCTACACCTTC,CASSQDKGAGRGYTF
TRBJ2-3,.,TRBV11-2,14,few,TGTGCCAGCAGCTTAGCCCAACAGGGAGATACGCAGTATTTT,CASSLAQQGDTQYF